These 30 T cell receptor beta chains were all obtained from the same sample, sequenced in a study of blood T cell repertoires in COVID-19 (dated by TCRdb to the early 2020s). Libraries were constructed by the immunoSEQ multiplex PCR assay. TCRdb provides this immuneACCESS table in a form limited to in-frame rearrangements. Some clones are lacking; in checked studies, under half of them reflect an unresolved V gene, and why the rest are absent is not known. The sample contains approximately 280,000 clones, over 75% of them found a single time. The ten largest make up under 7% of the sample. Sequencing was carried out using peripheral blood. These receptors were collected from a young woman with COVID-19, enrolled during active disease.

The rearrangement joins TRBV2 to TRBJ1-5, with 7 bases identical to TRBD1. J gave up 5 bases and V 4 bases, and 5 bases lay outside the gene matches. The CDR3 sequence is 14 residues long. Germline V CDR1 and CDR2: SNHLY, FYNNEI. CDR3 bases: TGTGCCAGCAGTGTTAGAGGGGGCGATCAGCCCCAGCATTTT. It is translated as CASSVRGGDQPQHF.

The CDR3 reads CASSPTSGTGDTQYF. CDR3 DNA: TGTGCCAGTAGTCCCACTAGCGGGACGGGGGATACGCAGTATTTT. V and J are TRBV19 and TRBJ2-3; 10 bases map to TRBD2. The V gene end was trimmed by 5 bases and the J gene end by 6 bases; junction bases not matched to a gene: 8. CDR1 and CDR2 from the germline V gene are LNHDA and SQIVND (reference sequence). CDR3 size: 15 residues.

V and J are TRBV9 and TRBJ1-6; D is possibly TRBD1 (6 bases). Trimming removed 4 bases from V and 7 bases from J, with 24 bases in between. Germline values: CDR1 SGDLS, CDR2 YYNGEE. CDR3 length: 18 amino acids. CDR3 DNA: TGTGCCAGCAGCCGTAGTGGGGGGGCACCCCAAGCAAATTCACCCCTCCACTTT. Translating it yields CASSRSGGAPQANSPLHF.

V gene TRBV28 combines with J gene TRBJ2-7; 10 bases line up with TRBD2. The germline CDR1 and CDR2 sequences are MDHEN and SYDVKM. The trim removed 5 bases at V and 2 bases at J, leaving 9 bases unmatched. CDR3 length equals 16 residues. CDR3 coding DNA: TGTGCCAGCAGTGCCCACCTAGCGGGAGCGACCTACGAGCAGTACTTC. As protein: CASSAHLAGATYEQYF.

CDR3 protein: CASSQVLLAQNTGELFF. The DNA of the CDR3 is TGTGCCAGCAGCCAAGTCCTACTAGCGCAGAACACCGGGGAGCTGTTTTTT. This chain connects TRBV4-2 to TRBJ2-2; 7 bases match TRBD2. The V gene end was trimmed by 1 base and the J gene end by 1 base; junction bases not matched to a gene: 6. The CDR3 length is 17 residues. The germline gives CDR1 LGHNA, CDR2 YNFKEQ.

The chain recombines TRBV21-1 with TRBJ2-3; TRBD2 is the table's D call and was not checked against the DNA. TRBV21-1 corresponds to a pseudogene. This CDR3 is built from 15 residues. The chain's CDR3 is CASSKDGRARDTQYF. In DNA, the CDR3 is TGTGCCAGCAGCAAAGACGGGAGGGCCCGGGATACGCAGTATTTT.

The chain employs TRBV5-1 and TRBJ1-5; 10 bases agree with TRBD1. J lost 9 bases, V lost 2 bases, and 14 bases had no gene match. Per germline, CDR1 SGHRS and CDR2 YFSETQ. This CDR3 contains 17 residues. CDR3 DNA sequence: TGCGCCAGCAGCTTACCGGGACAGGGGCCCGACAAGATGCCCCAGCATTTT. This translates into CASSLPGQGPDKMPQHF.

This sequence joins TRBV5-4 and TRBJ2-1, with a weak D call TRBD2 (5 bases). CDR1 and CDR2 (germline): SGHNT, YYREEE (reference sequence). The V end lost 2 bases, the J end lost 3 bases, and 6 bases lay between the germline ends. This CDR3 region has 13 residues. CDR3 nucleotides: TGTGCCAGCAGCTTCGGACTCTACAATGAGCAGTTCTTC. Its protein is CASSFGLYNEQFF.

This clone was picked up one time. J is TRBJ2-5 and V is TRBV12-3 or TRBV12-4; D is possibly TRBD1 (5 bases). The V end was cut by 3 bases, the J end by 7 bases, with 12 bases between. The length of the CDR3 is 13 residues. The CDR3, as DNA: TGTGCCAGCAGTTTTTCCAGGGTCGGGACCCAGTACTTC. Its protein is CASSFSRVGTQYF.

CDR3 nucleotide sequence: TGTGCCAGCAATAAGGACAGAATGTATAATTCACCCCTCCACTTT. Protein product: CASNKDRMYNSPLHF. V usage is TRBV2 and J usage is TRBJ1-6; perhaps TRBD1 as D (6 bases). The V gene lost 7 bases and the J gene lost 4 bases, with 14 bases spanning the gap. The CDR3 is made up of 15 amino acids. Germline loops: CDR1 SNHLY, CDR2 FYNNEI.

This clone appeared once. This chain uses TRBV5-4 with TRBJ2-1, with 10 bases fitting TRBD1. V gave up 4 bases and J gave up 4 bases; unmatched junction bases: 5. The length of the CDR3 is 15 residues. The V gene's germline CDR1 is SGHNT and CDR2 YYREEE (reference sequence). The CDR3 nucleotides read TGTGCCAGCAGCGGGGGGGACAGGGGTTACAATGAGCAGTTCTTC. Translation gives CASSGGDRGYNEQFF.

J is TRBJ2-3 and V is TRBV2, with 8 bases lining up with TRBD1. Germline V gene sequence: CDR1 SNHLY, CDR2 FYNNEI. The V segment lost 5 bases and the J segment 4 bases; nucleotides outside the gene matches: 8. The CDR3 runs to 15 residues. The CDR3 DNA reads TGTGCCAGCAGTTTTAACAGGGGGTCGGCAGATACGCAGTATTTT. It specifies CASSFNRGSADTQYF.

The rearrangement uses TRBV9 and TRBJ1-1, with D possibly TRBD1 on 6 matching bases. CDR3 length equals 13 residues. Trimming removed 2 bases at V and 5 bases at J, with 10 bases between. CDR1 SGDLS and CDR2 YYNGEE come from the germline V gene. The CDR3 DNA reads as TGTGCCAGCAGCGTTAGGGGGAGTACTGAAGCTTTCTTT. Translated: CASSVRGSTEAFF.

This clone showed up just a few times. This chain uses TRBV9 with TRBJ1-3; no clear D gene. This CDR3 is built from 12 residues. Germline CDR1 is SGDLS and CDR2 is YYNGEE. Trimming removed 4 bases at V and 4 bases at J, with 6 bases between. The CDR3 DNA sequence: TGTGCCAGCAGCCTTCTGGGAAACACCATATATTTT. Translated, it gives CASSLLGNTIYF.

The chain carries TRBV28 and TRBJ1-1; D not resolved. Germline V lookup: CDR1 MDHEN, CDR2 SYDVKM. V shed 1 base and J shed 7 bases, with 10 bases lying between them. This CDR3 region has 13 residues. The CDR3 coding sequence is TGTGCCAGCAGTTTATCCTATTCAGGTGAAGCTTTCTTT. This encodes CASSLSYSGEAFF.

The chain employs TRBV28 and TRBJ1-5; a possible D gene is TRBD1 (6 bases). Trimming shortened V by 4 bases and J by 8 bases, and 12 bases separated the two germline ends. CDR1 and CDR2 from the germline V gene are MDHEN and SYDVKM. The CDR3 has 13 residues. CDR3 DNA: TGTGCCAGCAGTTCGACAGGTGTGGAGCCCCAGCATTTT. Its translation is CASSSTGVEPQHF. The complete variable domain, with remaining parts taken from reference TRBV28 and TRBJ1-5, reads DVKVTQSSRYLVKRTGEKVFLECVQDMDHENMFWYRQDPGLGLRLIYFSYDVKMKEKGDIPEGYSVSREKKERFSLILESASTNQTSMYLCASSSTGVEPQHFGDGTRLSIL.

This chain connects TRBV28 to TRBJ2-5; 12 bases line up with TRBD2. Germline V gives CDR1 MDHEN, CDR2 SYDVKM. The length of the CDR3 is 16 residues. V gave up 4 bases and J gave up 5 bases; unmatched junction bases: 8. CDR3 bases: TGTGCCAGCAGTTCGGTGACTAGCGGGAGAGTGGAGACCCAGTACTTC. Its translation is CASSSVTSGRVETQYF. Variable domain in full (rest from reference TRBV28 and TRBJ2-5): DVKVTQSSRYLVKRTGEKVFLECVQDMDHENMFWYRQDPGLGLRLIYFSYDVKMKEKGDIPEGYSVSREKKERFSLILESASTNQTSMYLCASSSVTSGRVETQYFGPGTRLLVL.

This CDR3 is CASSRRGEQYF. The CDR3 DNA reads TGTGCCAGCAGCCGGAGAGGCGAGCAGTACTTC. The V gene is TRBV28, the J gene TRBJ2-7; no clear D. From germline, CDR1 is MDHEN and CDR2 SYDVKM. Trimming stripped 6 bases from V and 6 bases from J, with 9 bases between. The CDR3 has 11 amino acids.

The chain combines TRBV7-3 with TRBJ1-2; 10 nucleotides align to TRBD1. The length of the CDR3 is 15 residues. V was clipped by 5 bases and J by 6 bases; unmatched bases: 9. Germline values: CDR1 SGHTA, CDR2 FQGTGA. The CDR3 nucleotides read TGTGCCAGCAGCCCCCAAGGACAGGGGGGCGATGGCTACACCTTC. Translating gives CASSPQGQGGDGYTF.

This chain joins TRBV3-1 (or the pseudogene TRBV3-2) and TRBJ2-7; 10 bases map to TRBD2. The CDR3 runs 14 residues. Germline lookup yields CDR1 LGHDT and CDR2 YNNKEL (reference sequence). The junction had 1 base not matched to a gene; V was cut back by 1 base and J by 4 bases. The CDR3 DNA reads TGTGCCAGCAGCCAAGGGACTAGCGGATACGAGCAGTACTTC. This gives the protein CASSQGTSGYEQYF.

The V and J genes are TRBV9 and TRBJ2-7, with 7 bases identical to TRBD1. The junction had 10 bases not matched to a gene; V was cut back by 4 bases and J by 0 bases. The CDR3 has 16 residues. Germline V lookup: CDR1 SGDLS, CDR2 YYNGEE. The CDR3 DNA reads as TGTGCCAGCAGCCCCCAGGGACAGCGTAGCTCCTACGAGCAGTACTTC. Its protein is CASSPQGQRSSYEQYF.

Here the CDR3 reads CASSFGIGLAGLNTEAFF. Written as DNA, the CDR3 is TGTGCCAGCAGTTTCGGAATAGGCTTAGCCGGCCTGAACACTGAAGCTTTCTTT. The chain is built from TRBV28 and TRBJ1-1; D is unresolved. Per the germline V gene, CDR1 is MDHEN and CDR2 is SYDVKM. Trimming shortened V by 3 bases and J by 0 bases, and 20 bases separated the two germline ends. The CDR3 has 18 residues.

V is TRBV7-8 and J is TRBJ2-5; 8 bases match TRBD1. There are 14 residues in the CDR3. J lost 6 bases, V lost 5 bases, and 8 bases had no gene match. CDR1 and CDR2 from the germline V gene are SGHVS and FQNEAQ. This CDR3 is CASSIGQGWKTQYF. The CDR3 DNA follows: TGTGCCAGCAGCATTGGACAGGGCTGGAAGACCCAGTACTTC.

This clone has more than one count but fewer than ten. This sequence joins TRBV2 and TRBJ2-2; tentatively, D is TRBD1 (6 bases). The V and J ends lost 6 bases and 3 bases respectively, with 11 bases between them. CDR1 and CDR2 from the germline V gene are SNHLY and FYNNEI. The CDR3 sequence is 14 residues long. The CDR3 DNA reads TGTGCCAGCAGCACCCAGGGGCACACCGGGGAGCTGTTTTTT. Protein sequence: CASSTQGHTGELFF.

V usage is TRBV3-1 (or the pseudogene TRBV3-2) and J usage is TRBJ2-7, with no clear D. Germline-derived CDR1 and CDR2 are LGHDT and YNNKEL (reference sequence). V lost 1 base, J lost 2 bases, and 9 bases lay in between. The CDR3 totals 14 residues. The CDR3 DNA sequence: TGTGCCAGCAGCCAAGGGCCGACAACCTACGAGCAGTACTTC. Translating it yields CASSQGPTTYEQYF.

This clone was counted between two and nine times. The chain joins TRBV5-1 to TRBJ1-4; weak D call: TRBD1 (5 bases). V lost 6 bases and J 3 bases, leaving 15 bases between the germline ends. The CDR3 covers 15 residues. The germline V gene encodes CDR1 SGHRS and CDR2 YFSETQ. CDR3 sequence: CASTFSGTANEKLFF. CDR3 nucleotide sequence: TGCGCCAGCACGTTTAGCGGGACGGCTAATGAAAAACTGTTTTTT.

The chain is built from TRBV10-3 and TRBJ2-2; 7 nucleotides match TRBD2. The CDR3 is 15 residues long. V lost 4 bases to trimming and J lost 2 bases; unmatched junction nucleotides: 4. Per the germline V gene, CDR1 is ENHRY and CDR2 is SYGVKD. The CDR3 DNA reads as TGTGCCATCAGTGGGGGACTAACTAACACCGGGGAGCTGTTTTTT. Residues: CAISGGLTNTGELFF.

This chain connects TRBV28 to TRBJ1-6; 9 bases match TRBD1. Germline trimming cut 6 bases from V and 7 bases from J; bases unmatched to any gene: 10. Germline V CDR1 and CDR2: MDHEN, SYDVKM. The CDR3 extends over 16 amino acids. CDR3 residues: CASSATGTGRNSPLHF. The CDR3 nucleotides read TGTGCCAGCAGCGCGACGGGGACAGGGAGGAATTCACCCCTCCACTTT.

The chain has TRBV7-8 and TRBJ1-3; D remains unclear. Trimming removed 1 base from V and 0 bases from J, with 7 bases in between. Germline CDR1 and CDR2: SGHVS and FQNEAQ. The CDR3 is 15 amino acids. CDR3 amino acids: CASSLDPGSGNTIYF. CDR3 nucleotides: TGTGCCAGCAGCTTAGACCCAGGCTCTGGAAACACCATATATTTT. Looking up the rest from reference TRBV7-8 and TRBJ1-3 gives the full variable domain: GAGVSQSPRYKVAKRGQDVALRCDPISGHVSLFWYQQALGQGPEFLTYFQNEAQLDKSGLPSDRFFAERPEGSVSTLKIQRTQQEDSAVYLCASSLDPGSGNTIYFGEGSWLTVV.

The rearrangement uses TRBV25-1 and TRBJ1-2; 7 bases agree with TRBD1. Germline V gene lookup returns CDR1 MGHDK and CDR2 SYGVNS. The CDR3 is 14 residues long. V gave up 2 bases and J gave up 8 bases; unmatched junction bases: 8. This CDR3 is CASSETTGTRGYTF. As DNA, the CDR3 is TGTGCCAGCAGTGAAACGACAGGGACGAGAGGCTACACCTTC.